One and the same sample provided the 28 T cell receptor beta chains below, sequenced in a study of early T cells in non-severe SARS-CoV-2 infection. MiXCR was run by TCRdb on the 5' RACE reads, yielding one entry per CDR3 protein. The repertoire holds about 60,000 distinct CDR3 sequences, with just under 9% as singletons. Sequences were obtained from whole blood. These receptors originate from an adult who was a healthcare worker with PCR-confirmed SARS-CoV-2 infection or an uninfected control (not recorded which).

This clonotype was picked up a small number of times. The rearrangement uses TRBV7-2 and TRBJ2-4; maybe TRBD1 (7 bases). V lost 4 bases, J lost 9 bases, and 22 bases lay in between. The CDR3 runs 16 residues. The germline gives CDR1 SGHTA, CDR2 FQGNSA. The CDR3 DNA follows: TGTGCCAGCAGCTCCAGGGGGGAATACCTAGGTGGCATTCAGTACTTC. Encoded protein: CASSSRGEYLGGIQYF.

In this sample, this clonotype turned up many times. The chain uses TRBV18 and TRBJ1-1, with unresolved D. The V gene lost 3 bases and the J gene lost 1 base, with 9 bases spanning the gap. The CDR3 contains 14 residues. Germline CDR1 is KGHSH and CDR2 is LQKENI. CDR3 amino acids: CASSPEYSNTEAFF. The CDR3 nucleotides read TGTGCCAGCTCACCCGAATACTCGAACACTGAAGCTTTCTTT.

There are many counts of this clonotype. The chain uses TRBV7-2 and TRBJ1-3; TRBD1 aligns across 7 bases. The CDR3 contains 16 residues. Looked up from germline, CDR1 is SGHTA and CDR2 is FQGNSA. V shed 5 bases, J shed 5 bases, and the junction held 12 bases outside the gene matches. The CDR3 DNA follows: TGTGCCAGCAGCCTAGGACAGGACCGCGGACGAAACACCATATATTTT. It translates to CASSLGQDRGRNTIYF.

This clonotype was seen at least ten times. This chain connects TRBV2 to TRBJ2-7, with TRBD2 matching 11 bases. CDR3 length: 15 residues. J lost 3 bases, V lost 6 bases, and 7 bases had no gene match. The germline CDR1 and CDR2 sequences are SNHLY and FYNNEI. Here the CDR3 DNA reads TGTGCCAGCAGCGTTAGACTAGCGGGACACTACGAGCAGTACTTC. Translating it yields CASSVRLAGHYEQYF.

At least ten counts were recorded for this clonotype. This chain links TRBV12-3 or TRBV12-4 with TRBJ2-2, with 12 bases lining up with TRBD2. J was trimmed by 3 bases and V by 1 base; bases with no gene match: 0. There are 16 residues in the CDR3. The CDR3 here is CASSLGLAGDTGELFF. CDR3 DNA: TGTGCCAGCAGTTTAGGACTAGCGGGGGACACCGGGGAGCTGTTTTTT.

This clonotype was counted many times. This sequence joins TRBV20-1 and TRBJ1-1, with a possible D match to TRBD1 (5 bases). This CDR3 has 13 amino acids. With 3 bases removed from V and 5 bases from J, the gap between germline ends came to 13 bases. In germline, CDR1 is DFQATT, CDR2 SNEGSKA (reference sequence). In DNA form, the CDR3 reads TGCAGTGCTAGGGACATAATGGGGACTGAAGCTTTCTTT. Translated, it gives CSARDIMGTEAFF.

This clonotype was found many times. The J gene is TRBJ2-3, the V gene TRBV28; D is uncertain. V lost 4 bases and J lost 2, with 13 bases in between. Germline CDR1 reads MDHEN; CDR2 reads SYDVKM. This CDR3 is built from 15 residues. The CDR3 nucleotides are TGTGCCAGCAGTTCCAGGTGGGCCCCCACAGATACGCAGTATTTT. The encoded protein is CASSSRWAPTDTQYF.

This clonotype has ten or more counts. This CDR3 is CASSLVAVSSYEQYF. Here the CDR3 DNA reads TGTGCCAGCAGTTTAGTAGCGGTCAGCTCCTACGAGCAGTACTTC. The chain links TRBV28 to TRBJ2-7, with D possibly TRBD2 on 6 matching bases. This CDR3 region has 15 residues. The germline V gene has CDR1 MDHEN and CDR2 SYDVKM. Trimming stripped 2 bases from V and 0 bases from J, with 11 bases between.

The DNA of the CDR3 is TGTGCCAGCAGTCCCCCGGGGCTCGGGGGCTACACCTTC. It translates to CASSPPGLGGYTF. The chain couples TRBV28 to TRBJ1-2, with a tentative D call TRBD1 (5 bases). Germline V CDR1 and CDR2: MDHEN, SYDVKM. This CDR3 has 13 residues. Trimming took off 5 bases at V and 8 bases at J, with 15 bases between the two ends.

V gene TRBV7-2 combines with J gene TRBJ2-5; no clear D. V lost 4 bases and J lost 8, with 11 bases in between. From germline, CDR1 is SGHTA and CDR2 FQGNSA. The CDR3 is 12 amino acids. CDR3 protein: CASSSDLRTQYF. In nucleotides, the CDR3 is TGTGCCAGCAGCTCGGACCTGCGAACCCAGTACTTC.

The sample holds many counts of this clonotype. The chain uses TRBV28 and TRBJ1-6; 8 bases align to TRBD1. With 3 bases clipped from V and 14 bases from J, the junction kept 12 bases outside the gene matches. Germline V lookup: CDR1 MDHEN, CDR2 SYDVKM. This CDR3 has 15 residues. This CDR3 reads CASSFFGDRGGALHF. CDR3 nucleotides: TGTGCCAGCAGTTTTTTTGGAGACAGGGGAGGGGCCCTCCACTTT. The variable domain in full, completed from reference TRBV28 and TRBJ1-6, reads DVKVTQSSRYLVKRTGEKVFLECVQDMDHENMFWYRQDPGLGLRLIYFSYDVKMKEKGDIPEGYSVSREKKERFSLILESASTNQTSMYLCASSFFGDRGGALHFGNGTRLTVT.

The chain joins TRBV28 to TRBJ2-7; D might be TRBD1 or TRBD2, each matching 5 bases. Germline loops: CDR1 MDHEN, CDR2 SYDVKM. V was shortened by 5 bases and J by 0 bases, with 11 bases between the two germline ends. The CDR3 covers 14 residues. The CDR3 coding sequence is TGTGCCAGCAGTGACGGGACGAGCTCCTACGAGCAGTACTTC. This sequence encodes CASSDGTSSYEQYF.

This clonotype showed up many times. The chain is built from TRBV7-9 and TRBJ2-3; the match to TRBD1 covers 8 bases. V dropped 5 bases and J dropped 1; count of bases not matched to a gene: 2. From germline, CDR1 is SEHNR and CDR2 FQNEAQ (reference sequence). This CDR3 comprises 14 residues. In DNA form, the CDR3 reads TGTGCCAGCAGCGCGGACAGGGGCACAGATACGCAGTATTTT. Protein sequence: CASSADRGTDTQYF.

The V and J genes are TRBV5-1 and TRBJ2-1; TRBD2 agrees at 12 bases. The V gene end was trimmed by 1 base and the J gene end by 8 bases; junction bases not matched to a gene: 4. The CDR3 extends over 15 amino acids. The germline CDR1 and CDR2 sequences are SGHRS and YFSETQ. The CDR3 DNA sequence: TGCGCCAGCAGCTTGCGACTAGCGGGAGACGATGAGCAGTTCTTC. This gives the protein CASSLRLAGDDEQFF.

The V gene is TRBV6-2 or TRBV6-3, the J gene TRBJ1-1; a weak D match, TRBD1 (6 bases). Trimming stripped 8 bases from V and 2 bases from J, with 15 bases between. From germline, CDR1 is MNHEY and CDR2 SVGEGT. This CDR3 has 14 amino acids. The CDR3 sequence: CASEDRSQNTEAFF. CDR3 bases: TGTGCCAGCGAAGACAGGTCCCAAAACACTGAAGCTTTCTTT.

This clonotype was recorded at least ten times. The chain carries TRBV10-3 and TRBJ2-4, with D possibly TRBD1 on 6 matching bases. CDR1 and CDR2 from the germline V gene are ENHRY and SYGVKD. The length of the CDR3 is 14 residues. Trimming left V 7 bases short and J 8 bases short, with 18 bases between. The CDR3 coding sequence is TGTGCCATCACCCCGACAAGCAGGGGAGACATTCAGTACTTC. This sequence encodes CAITPTSRGDIQYF.

The table lists this clonotype with a few counts. The rearrangement links TRBV7-3 to TRBJ2-5; TRBD1 might be the D (6 bases). The germline gives CDR1 SGHTA, CDR2 FQGTGA. Deletions cut 5 bases from V and 5 bases from J, with 15 bases between. CDR3 length: 14 residues. This CDR3 reads CASSLGPRGETQYF. In DNA, the CDR3 is TGTGCCAGCAGCCTGGGGCCTAGGGGGGAGACCCAGTACTTC.

In its sample, this clonotype was seen many times. The V gene is TRBV7-2, the J gene TRBJ2-7, with a tentative D call TRBD2 (6 bases). Trimming removed 5 bases from V and 4 bases from J, with 18 bases in between. The length of the CDR3 is 15 residues. The germline CDR1 and CDR2 sequences are SGHTA and FQGNSA. As DNA, the CDR3 is TGTGCCAGCAGCGCCCCGACTAGGTTTGGGTACGAGCAGTACTTC. It is translated as CASSAPTRFGYEQYF.

This clonotype was seen at least ten times. The gene calls are TRBV7-2 and TRBJ2-5; 9 nucleotides line up with TRBD2. The J segment lost 4 bases and the V segment lost 8 bases, leaving 11 bases of the junction unmatched. The germline CDR1 and CDR2 sequences are SGHTA and FQGNSA. This CDR3 comprises 15 residues. The CDR3 protein is CASGWREGHSETQYF. The CDR3 nucleotides read TGTGCCAGCGGATGGCGGGAGGGCCATTCAGAGACCCAGTACTTC.

A few counts support this clonotype. The DNA of the CDR3 is TGTGCCAGCACCGAACCGAACCTCTACGAGCAGTACTTC. Translation gives CASTEPNLYEQYF. This rearrangement joins TRBV28 to TRBJ2-7; D remains ambiguous. Germline V gives CDR1 MDHEN, CDR2 SYDVKM. V lost 7 bases and J 3 bases, leaving 13 bases between the germline ends. This CDR3 spans 13 amino acids.

In this sample, this clonotype turned up a few times. This chain links TRBV20-1 with TRBJ2-1, with D tentatively TRBD1 or TRBD2 (5 bases each). Deletions cut 3 bases from V and 6 bases from J, with 12 bases between. Germline loops: CDR1 DFQATT, CDR2 SNEGSKA (reference sequence). This CDR3 is built from 13 residues. CDR3 in amino acids: CSASTGPSNEQFF. CDR3 nucleotides: TGCAGTGCTAGCACGGGACCCTCCAATGAGCAGTTCTTC.

V gene TRBV29-1 combines with J gene TRBJ2-7; 7 positions agree with TRBD1. The germline V gene encodes CDR1 SQVTM and CDR2 ANQGSEA. This CDR3 has 14 residues. V shed 7 bases, J shed 0 bases, and the junction held 9 bases outside the gene matches. The CDR3 reads CSASDRATSYEQYF. The CDR3 nucleotides read TGCAGCGCCTCAGACAGGGCCACCTCCTACGAGCAGTACTTC.

V gene TRBV20-1 combines with J gene TRBJ2-3; 12 bases map to TRBD2. After removal of 4 bases from V and 6 bases from J, the junction contained 11 bases not matched to a gene. Germline CDR1 reads DFQATT; CDR2 reads SNEGSKA (reference sequence). This CDR3 has 16 amino acids. The CDR3, as DNA: TGCAGTGCTATCAATTCAGCTAGCGGGAGGGCGGATACGCAGTATTTT. Its protein product is CSAINSASGRADTQYF.

This clonotype has just a few counts. The DNA for the CDR3 is TGTGCCAGCAGTTTTCAGGGGGCCACTGAAGCTTTCTTT. This codes for CASSFQGATEAFF. V gene TRBV28 combines with J gene TRBJ1-1; 8 bases agree with TRBD1. There are 13 residues in the CDR3. Germline trimming cut 3 bases from V and 4 bases from J; bases unmatched to any gene: 1. Germline-derived CDR1 and CDR2 are MDHEN and SYDVKM.

This clonotype has a count of ten or more. The rearrangement links TRBV9 to TRBJ2-1; 8 bases fit TRBD2. The CDR3 has 16 amino acids. V gave up 3 bases and J gave up 0 bases; unmatched junction bases: 5. Germline-derived CDR1 and CDR2 are SGDLS and YYNGEE. CDR3 sequence (DNA): TGTGCCAGCAGCGCCGAGACTAGCGTCTCCTACAATGAGCAGTTCTTC. As protein: CASSAETSVSYNEQFF.

A few counts support this clonotype. The chain joins TRBV6-6 to TRBJ1-2; 7 bases are shared with TRBD1. Germline values: CDR1 MNHNY, CDR2 SVGAGI (reference sequence). With 9 bases clipped from V and 1 base from J, the junction kept 5 bases outside the gene matches. This CDR3 region has 13 residues. The CDR3 sequence: CASFDRVNYGYTF. The CDR3 DNA reads as TGTGCCAGTTTTGACAGGGTTAACTATGGCTACACCTTC.

This clonotype was observed a few times. The CDR3: CASSLDTRPYF. Written as DNA, the CDR3 is TGTGCCAGCAGCTTAGACACAAGGCCATATTTT. The V and J genes are TRBV7-8 and TRBJ2-3; D uncertain. V was trimmed by 1 base and J by 15 bases, leaving 11 bases between them. Germline V gene data show CDR1 as SGHVS and CDR2 as FQNEAQ. The CDR3 runs 11 residues.

This clonotype was recorded once. V and J are TRBV29-1 and TRBJ1-1; D is unclear. Germline V gene data show CDR1 as SQVTM and CDR2 as ANQGSEA. Trimming cost V 7 bases and J 1 base, with 13 bases left between them. The CDR3 loop spans 13 amino acids. The CDR3 nucleotides are TGCAGCGCCGAACGGGGATCGAACACTGAAGCTTTCTTT. This encodes CSAERGSNTEAFF.